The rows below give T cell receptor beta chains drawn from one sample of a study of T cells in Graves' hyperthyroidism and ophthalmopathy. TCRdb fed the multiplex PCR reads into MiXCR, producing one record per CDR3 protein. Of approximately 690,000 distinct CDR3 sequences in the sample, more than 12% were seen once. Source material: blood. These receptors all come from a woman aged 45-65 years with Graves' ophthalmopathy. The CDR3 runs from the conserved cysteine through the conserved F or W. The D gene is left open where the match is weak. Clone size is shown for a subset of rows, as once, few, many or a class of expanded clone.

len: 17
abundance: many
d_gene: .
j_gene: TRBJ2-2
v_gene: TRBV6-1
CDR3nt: TGTGCCAGCAGTCCTGACCTTGTAGCGTCCTACACCGGGGAGCTGTTTTTT
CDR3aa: CASSPDLVASYTGELFF

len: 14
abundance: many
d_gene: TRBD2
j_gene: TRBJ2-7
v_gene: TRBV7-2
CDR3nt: TGTGCCAGCAGCTTGCGGACTAGTATCTACGAGCAGTACTTC
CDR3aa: CASSLRTSIYEQYF

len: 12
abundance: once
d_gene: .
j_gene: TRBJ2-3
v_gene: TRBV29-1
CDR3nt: TGCAGCGGGGACTCGGGCGCAGATACGCAGTATTTT
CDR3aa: CSGDSGADTQYF

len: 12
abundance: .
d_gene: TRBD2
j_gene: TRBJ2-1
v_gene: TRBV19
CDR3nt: TGTGCTAGTGGGGCTAGCGGGAAACGGCAGTTCTTC
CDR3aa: CASGASGKRQFF

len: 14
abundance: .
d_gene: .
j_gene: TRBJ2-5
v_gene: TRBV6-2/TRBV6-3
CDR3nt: TGTGCCAGCAGTAACAGGGACAACCGAGAGACCCAGTACTTC
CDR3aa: CASSNRDNRETQYF

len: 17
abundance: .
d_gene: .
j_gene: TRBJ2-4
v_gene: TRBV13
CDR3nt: TGTGCCAGCAGCACGGGCCCCGCCATCGTAGCCAAAAACATTCAGTACTTC
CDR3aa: CASSTGPAIVAKNIQYF

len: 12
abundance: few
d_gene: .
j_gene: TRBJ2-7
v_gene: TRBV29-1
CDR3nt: TGCAGCGTTGAGACAGGCACCGACGAGCAGTACTTC
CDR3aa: CSVETGTDEQYF

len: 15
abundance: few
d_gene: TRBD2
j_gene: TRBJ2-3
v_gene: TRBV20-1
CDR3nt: TGCAGTGCTAGACCCGGGACTAGCGTTGTATATACGCAGTATTTT
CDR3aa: CSARPGTSVVYTQYF

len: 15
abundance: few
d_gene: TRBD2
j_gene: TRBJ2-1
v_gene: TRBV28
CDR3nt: TGTGCCATCCTAGCGGGAGGGCGAAGCTACAATGAGCAGTTCTTC
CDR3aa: CAILAGGRSYNEQFF

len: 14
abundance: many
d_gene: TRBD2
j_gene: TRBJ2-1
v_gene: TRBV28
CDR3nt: TGTGCCAGCAGTCAACTAGCGACATACAATGAGCAGTTCTTC
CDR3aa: CASSQLATYNEQFF

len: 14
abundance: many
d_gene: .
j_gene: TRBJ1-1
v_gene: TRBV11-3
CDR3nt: TGTGCCAGCAGCGTTGGACGGGCGAACACTGAAGCTTTCTTT
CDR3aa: CASSVGRANTEAFF

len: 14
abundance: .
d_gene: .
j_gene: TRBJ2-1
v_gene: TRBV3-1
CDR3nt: TGTGCCAGCAGCCACCTACGGGCCATAAATGAGCAGTTCTTC
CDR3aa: CASSHLRAINEQFF

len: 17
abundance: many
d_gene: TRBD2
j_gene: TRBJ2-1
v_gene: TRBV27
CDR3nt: TGTGCCAGCAGTCCGAGGGCGGGGGGCGGTCGGTACAATGAGCAGTTCTTC
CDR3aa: CASSPRAGGGRYNEQFF

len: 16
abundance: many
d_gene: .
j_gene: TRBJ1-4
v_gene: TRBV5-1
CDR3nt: TGCGCCAGCAGCTTGGAGGGAAGGACTTTGGGTGGAAAACTGTTTTTT
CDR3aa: CASSLEGRTLGGKLFF

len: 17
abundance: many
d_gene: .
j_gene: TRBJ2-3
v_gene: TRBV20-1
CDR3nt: TGCAGTGCTGTCAAGACCTCCTCGCGGCTCTACACAGATACGCAGTATTTT
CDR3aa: CSAVKTSSRLYTDTQYF

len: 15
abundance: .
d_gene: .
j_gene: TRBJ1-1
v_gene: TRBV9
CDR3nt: TGTGCCAGCAGCGTAGAACCGGGGTCGGGCACTGAAGCTTTCTTT
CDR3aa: CASSVEPGSGTEAFF

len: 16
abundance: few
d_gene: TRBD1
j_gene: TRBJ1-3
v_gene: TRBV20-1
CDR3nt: TGCAGTGCTAGAGATCGGGACAGGGGAGCTGGAAACACCATATATTTT
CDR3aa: CSARDRDRGAGNTIYF

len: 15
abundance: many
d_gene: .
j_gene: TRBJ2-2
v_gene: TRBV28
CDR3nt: TGTGCCAGCAGTTCCTGGACAGCGAACACCGGGGAGCTGTTTTTT
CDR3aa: CASSSWTANTGELFF

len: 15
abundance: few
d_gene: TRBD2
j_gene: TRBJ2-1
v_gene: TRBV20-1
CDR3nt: TGCAGTGCTAGAGATGGGACTAGCCCCTACAATGAGCAGTTCTTC
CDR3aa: CSARDGTSPYNEQFF

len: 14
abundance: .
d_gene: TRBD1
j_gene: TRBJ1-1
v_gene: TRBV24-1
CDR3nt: TGTGCCACCAGTGATTCCGCCCCGGGACAGGGTGCTTTCTTT
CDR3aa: CATSDSAPGQGAFF

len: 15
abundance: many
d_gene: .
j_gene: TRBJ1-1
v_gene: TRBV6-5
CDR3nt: TGTGCCAGCAGTTACCGCCACACCTTCGGCACTGAAGCTTTCTTT
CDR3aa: CASSYRHTFGTEAFF

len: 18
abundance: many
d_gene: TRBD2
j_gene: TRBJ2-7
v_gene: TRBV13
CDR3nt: TGTGCCAGCAGCTCGAGGTTGGTAAGTGGCGGGAGCAGGTACGAGCAGTACTTC
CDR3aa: CASSSRLVSGGSRYEQYF

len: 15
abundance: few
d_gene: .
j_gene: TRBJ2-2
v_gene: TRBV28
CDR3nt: TGTGCCAGCAAGGCCGGGGCACTTAATTTAGGGGAGCTGTTTTTT
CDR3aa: CASKAGALNLGELFF

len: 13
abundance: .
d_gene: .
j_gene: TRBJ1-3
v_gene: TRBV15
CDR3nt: TGTGCCACCACCACAGGGAGTCGAAACACCATATATTTT
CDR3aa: CATTTGSRNTIYF

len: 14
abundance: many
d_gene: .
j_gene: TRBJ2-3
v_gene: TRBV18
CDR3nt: TGTGCCAGCTCACCAGTATCTGGTGAGGATACGCAGTATTTT
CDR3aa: CASSPVSGEDTQYF

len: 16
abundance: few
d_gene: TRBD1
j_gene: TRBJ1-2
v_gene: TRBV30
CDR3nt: TGTGCCTGGAGTCCAATCGGACAGGGACTCATCTATGGCTACACCTTC
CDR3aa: CAWSPIGQGLIYGYTF

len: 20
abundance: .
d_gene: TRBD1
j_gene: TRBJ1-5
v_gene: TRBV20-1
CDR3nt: TGCAGTGCTAGGAGAGATACAGGGGGAATTTCCTTAGGGAGCAATCAGCCCCAGCATTTT
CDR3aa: CSARRDTGGISLGSNQPQHF

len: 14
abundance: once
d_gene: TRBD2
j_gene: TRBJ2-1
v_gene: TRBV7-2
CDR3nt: TGTGCCAGCAGCCGGGCGGGAGGGCGTTATGAGCAGTTCTTC
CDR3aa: CASSRAGGRYEQFF

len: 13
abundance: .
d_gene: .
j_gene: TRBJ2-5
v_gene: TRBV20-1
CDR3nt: TGCAGTGCTAGCGGACAGATCCAAGAGACCCAGTACTTC
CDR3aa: CSASGQIQETQYF

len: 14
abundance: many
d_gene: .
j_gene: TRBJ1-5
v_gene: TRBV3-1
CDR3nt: TGTGCCAGCAGCCTTCGGCCGGGCTATCAGCCCCAGCATTTT
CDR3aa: CASSLRPGYQPQHF

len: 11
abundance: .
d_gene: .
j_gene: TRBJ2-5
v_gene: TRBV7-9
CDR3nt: TGTGCCCCAGAAGAGGTTCAGACCCAGTACTTC
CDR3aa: CAPEEVQTQYF

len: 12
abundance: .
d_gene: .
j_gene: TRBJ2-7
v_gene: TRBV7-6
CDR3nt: TGTGCCAGCAGGGCCTCGAGCGGACGAGTGTACTTC
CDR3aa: CASRASSGRVYF